This section outlines one T cell receptor (beta chain) sequence together with its context. Antigen unknown. These data are taken from a study of metastatic and nonmetastatic thyroid tumors. The overall study: Malignant and benign thyroid patients had repertoires compared in peripheral blood and tumor or nodule tissue.

Study observations and caveats: A significant increase in TCR beta diversity was reportedly seen in malignant thyroid tumors relative to benign nodules, in blood and tumor.

The V segment lost 4 bases and the J segment 5 bases; nucleotides outside the gene matches: 13. The CDR3 has 17 residues. Germline loops: CDR1 SGDLS, CDR2 YYNGEE. Per the study methods: Using the CDR3 differences seen across clinicopathological groups, the authors built a distant-metastasis classifier for papillary thyroid cancer, which was meant to discriminate distant-metastatic patients. TCRdb reassembled clones from the PCR reads with MiXCR. In this record, the V and J calls reflect TCRdb's handling and not the investigators' own analysis. The sample has about 93,000 clones, roughly 13% seen once. Thyroid surgery was preceded by no treatment in any patient.

Sequenced sample: blood. The gene calls are TRBV9 and TRBJ2-3; 10 bases map to TRBD2. This sequence was found in a female donor with papillary thyroid cancer or a benign thyroid nodule (not recorded which). Some clones in this sample may be carry-over from other donors' samples. The CDR3 reads CASSRAGLAGVGDTQYF. In nucleotides, the CDR3 is TGTGCCAGCAGCCGTGCGGGGCTAGCGGGAGTGGGAGATACGCAGTATTTT.